One and the same sample provided the 29 T cell receptor beta chains below, sequenced in a study of blood T cell repertoires in COVID-19. This table comes from immunoSEQ multiplex PCR, and its TCRdb copy is limited to in-frame clones, with some not included. The sample consists of 60,000 to 100,000 clones, over 85% of them appearing once. The sample was peripheral blood. The receptors were gathered from a man in his fifties or sixties with active COVID-19.

V is TRBV9 and J is TRBJ2-1, with a tentative D call TRBD2 (6 bases). Trimming removed 5 bases from V and 0 bases from J, with 12 bases in between. This CDR3 region has 15 residues. Germline V lookup: CDR1 SGDLS, CDR2 YYNGEE. Here the CDR3 DNA reads TGTGCCAGCAGTACCCGCGGGAACTCCTACAATGAGCAGTTCTTC. The encoded protein is CASSTRGNSYNEQFF.

The chain is built from TRBV2 and TRBJ2-3; weak D call: TRBD1 (6 bases). Trimming shortened V by 5 bases and J by 3 bases, and 12 bases separated the two germline ends. Germline V gene lookup returns CDR1 SNHLY and CDR2 FYNNEI. The CDR3 runs to 14 residues. The CDR3 loop reads CASSFRDTTDTQYF. In nucleotides, the CDR3 is TGTGCCAGCAGTTTCCGGGACACTACAGATACGCAGTATTTT.

V gene TRBV6-2 or TRBV6-3 combines with J gene TRBJ2-3, with TRBD2 matching 7 bases. Germline V gene sequence: CDR1 MNHEY, CDR2 SVGEGT. This CDR3 is 15 amino acids long. Unmatched junction bases numbered 8, after V lost 6 bases and J lost 2 bases. The CDR3 nucleotides are TGTGCCAGCAGCCGAAGCGGGGAGGCCACAGATACGCAGTATTTT. This encodes CASSRSGEATDTQYF.

V gene TRBV28 combines with J gene TRBJ1-6; D remains unclear. The germline V and J ends were trimmed by 3 bases and 9 bases, with 18 bases remaining between them. This CDR3 is built from 16 residues. Germline loops: CDR1 MDHEN, CDR2 SYDVKM. The CDR3 sequence is CASSFLRLSLTSPLHF. CDR3 bases: TGTGCCAGCAGTTTTCTGCGGCTCTCCCTTACTTCACCCCTCCACTTT.

In its sample, this clone was seen a few times. The rearrangement joins TRBV28 to TRBJ2-7; tentatively, D is TRBD1 (5 bases). The CDR3 sequence is 12 residues long. V gave up 6 bases and J gave up 4 bases, with 10 bases separating them. Germline V gives CDR1 MDHEN, CDR2 SYDVKM. CDR3 DNA sequence: TGTGCCAGCAGAAGCACAGGATACGAGCAGTACTTC. This gives the protein CASRSTGYEQYF.

A remark on this clone: This likely comes from a read error, as the CDR3 has no conserved phenylalanine or tryptophan at its end. The limits of the CDR3 on the DNA are not certain, so only TCRdb's listed CDR3 is given. J is TRBJ1-6 and V is TRBV11-2; the D segment call TRBD1 is taken from the table without a DNA check. Per the germline V gene, CDR1 is SGHAT and CDR2 is FQNNGV. Ends included, the CDR3 has 15 residues. CDR3 protein: CASSLGPGQRLQRIG.

This clone was counted a single time. This CDR3 reads CASSLSRAGSGNTIYF. Written as DNA, the CDR3 is TGTGCCAGCAGCCTAAGTCGGGCGGGCTCTGGAAACACCATATATTTT. V and J are TRBV3-1 (or the pseudogene TRBV3-2) and TRBJ1-3; D is uncertain. CDR3 size: 16 residues. Germline CDR1 reads LGHDT; CDR2 reads YNNKEL (reference sequence). Trimming removed 4 bases from V and 0 bases from J, with 13 bases in between.

This chain links TRBV2 with TRBJ2-2, with 10 bases fitting TRBD1. The CDR3 sequence is 16 residues long. Germline CDR1 and CDR2: SNHLY and FYNNEI. V trimming: 5 bases; J trimming: 4 bases; junction bases outside the gene matches: 7. This CDR3 is CASSRDRGLTTGELFF. CDR3 in DNA: TGTGCCAGCAGTCGGGACAGGGGTCTTACCACCGGGGAGCTGTTTTTT. Drawing the rest from reference TRBV2 and TRBJ2-2, the complete variable domain is EPEVTQTPSHQVTQMGQEVILRCVPISNHLYFYWYRQILGQKVEFLVSFYNNEISEKSEIFDDQFSVERPDGSNFTLKIRSTKLEDSAMYFCASSRDRGLTTGELFFGEGSRLTVL.

This clone has only a few counts. The chain joins TRBV18 to TRBJ1-3, with 8 bases identical to TRBD1. Germline CDR1 is KGHSH and CDR2 is LQKENI. With 3 bases clipped from V and 6 bases from J, the junction kept 4 bases outside the gene matches. The CDR3 is 14 amino acids. CDR3 protein: CASSPGQGPNTIYF. For the CDR3, the DNA is TGTGCCAGCTCACCCGGACAGGGACCAAACACCATATATTTT.

This chain links TRBV3-1 (or the pseudogene TRBV3-2) with TRBJ1-1; D possibly corresponds to TRBD1 (6 bases). The CDR3 is made up of 15 amino acids. Germline CDR1 and CDR2: LGHDT and YNNKEL (reference sequence). The germline V and J ends were trimmed by 4 bases and 3 bases, with 15 bases remaining between them. CDR3 nucleotides: TGTGCCAGCAGCCCTCACAGGGTGGAAGACACTGAAGCTTTCTTT. It specifies CASSPHRVEDTEAFF.

The chain joins TRBV28 to TRBJ1-5; 10 bases fit TRBD1. Per the germline V gene, CDR1 is MDHEN and CDR2 is SYDVKM. V lost 4 bases, J lost 4 bases, and 7 bases stayed unmatched. CDR3 length: 16 residues. Here the CDR3 reads CASSSSDRGGNQPQHF. The CDR3 DNA reads TGTGCCAGCAGTTCATCGGACAGGGGGGGGAATCAGCCCCAGCATTTT.

As DNA, the CDR3 is TGCGCCAGCAGCTTGAGGACTAGCGGGAATGAGCAGTTCTTC. Translation: CASSLRTSGNEQFF. This rearrangement joins TRBV5-1 to TRBJ2-1, with 11 bases matching TRBD2. V dropped 1 base and J dropped 7; count of bases not matched to a gene: 1. The CDR3 has 14 residues. Germline values: CDR1 SGHRS, CDR2 YFSETQ.

This chain connects TRBV9 to TRBJ1-6, with 7 bases that match TRBD1. CDR3 length: 15 residues. J lost 10 bases, V lost 0 bases, and 7 bases had no gene match. Germline lookup yields CDR1 SGDLS and CDR2 YYNGEE. CDR3 amino acids: CASSVGWQGVSPLHF. CDR3 coding DNA: TGTGCCAGCAGCGTAGGGTGGCAGGGGGTATCACCCCTCCACTTT.

This clone was found once. The chain recombines TRBV11-2 with TRBJ2-3; D is unclear. The CDR3 has 14 residues. The germline V and J ends were trimmed by 3 bases and 0 bases, with 7 bases remaining between them. Germline V gives CDR1 SGHAT, CDR2 FQNNGV. CDR3 residues: CASSLSLSTDTQYF. The CDR3, as DNA: TGTGCCAGCAGCTTGAGCCTCAGCACAGATACGCAGTATTTT. Drawing the rest from reference TRBV11-2 and TRBJ2-3, the complete variable domain is EAGVAQSPRYKIIEKRQSVAFWCNPISGHATLYWYQQILGQGPKLLIQFQNNGVVDDSQLPKDRFSAERLKGVDSTLKIQPAKLEDSAVYLCASSLSLSTDTQYFGPGTRLTVL.

The J gene is TRBJ2-1, the V gene TRBV30, with TRBD2 as a possible D gene (5 bases). This CDR3 is built from 11 residues. Germline V gene sequence: CDR1 GTSNPN, CDR2 SVGIG (reference sequence). Deletions cut 2 bases from V and 10 bases from J, with 9 bases between. The DNA of the CDR3 is TGTGCCTGGAGTTTAGCGAGAGAGCAGTTCTTC. Protein product: CAWSLAREQFF.

V usage is TRBV5-1 and J usage is TRBJ2-1; D gene uncertain. The CDR3 has 15 amino acids. Trimming shortened V by 1 base and J by 1 base, and 9 bases separated the two germline ends. Germline CDR1 reads SGHRS; CDR2 reads YFSETQ. The CDR3 DNA sequence: TGCGCCAGCAGCTTGTTCCAGGAATCCTACAATGAGCAGTTCTTC. It translates to CASSLFQESYNEQFF.

The sample holds one count of this clone. The chain combines TRBV6-2 or TRBV6-3 with TRBJ1-4, with D possibly being TRBD1 (6 bases). Germline V gene data show CDR1 as MNHEY and CDR2 as SVGEGT. CDR3 length: 15 residues. V was pared by 2 bases and J by 4 bases, with 11 bases between. DNA for the CDR3: TGTGCCAGCAGTTACGCGGCAGGGGTTAATGAAAAACTGTTTTTT. Protein: CASSYAAGVNEKLFF.

The chain has TRBV6-6 and TRBJ1-3; D possibly corresponds to TRBD1 (6 bases). CDR3 length equals 14 residues. The germline CDR1 and CDR2 sequences are MNHNY and SVGAGI (reference sequence). V shed 6 bases and J shed 4 bases, with 13 bases lying between them. The CDR3 sequence is CASRERGSGNTIYF. CDR3 nucleotides: TGTGCCAGCAGAGAGAGGGGGTCCGGAAACACCATATATTTT.

CDR3 in amino acids: CASSLAGNEQFF. The CDR3 nucleotides are TGTGCCAGCAGTTTAGCAGGGAATGAGCAGTTCTTC. V and J are TRBV28 and TRBJ2-1; the D gene is possibly TRBD1 (5 bases). Germline CDR1 is MDHEN and CDR2 is SYDVKM. The CDR3 loop spans 12 amino acids. Trimming cost V 2 bases and J 7 bases, with 6 bases left between them. Combining the CDR3 with reference TRBV28 and TRBJ2-1 gives the whole variable domain DVKVTQSSRYLVKRTGEKVFLECVQDMDHENMFWYRQDPGLGLRLIYFSYDVKMKEKGDIPEGYSVSREKKERFSLILESASTNQTSMYLCASSLAGNEQFFGPGTRLTVL.

This clone was detected a few times. The rearrangement links TRBV21-1 to TRBJ1-4; the DNA was not compared with TRBD1, the D call given in the table. TRBV21-1 is assigned pseudogene status. CDR3 size: 12 residues. CDR3 region: CARHFDSFRLFF. The CDR3 DNA follows: TGTGCCAGGCACTTCGACAGTTTTAGGCTGTTTTTT.

This clone was seen once. This chain connects TRBV12-5 to TRBJ1-4; 10 bases align to TRBD1. The CDR3 totals 15 residues. Germline V gene data show CDR1 as LGHNT and CDR2 as FRNRAP. V lost 5 bases to trimming and J lost 3 bases; unmatched junction nucleotides: 3. The DNA for the CDR3 is TGTGCTAGTGGTAGGGACAGGGGTTCTAATGAAAAACTGTTTTTT. It specifies CASGRDRGSNEKLFF.

V gene TRBV6-1 combines with J gene TRBJ1-2; D remains unclear. The CDR3 runs 15 residues. Deletions cut 0 bases from V and 2 bases from J, with 10 bases between. Germline V CDR1 and CDR2: MNHNS, SASEGT. The CDR3 region is CASSEAHSLNYGYTF. DNA of the CDR3: TGTGCCAGCAGTGAAGCGCACAGCCTGAACTATGGCTACACCTTC.

The chain carries TRBV5-6 and TRBJ1-4, with D hard to call. The V gene's germline CDR1 is SGHDT and CDR2 YYEEEE. The CDR3 is 13 amino acids. V was clipped by 4 bases and J by 8 bases, with 12 bases between them. Here the CDR3 reads CASSLVEDEKLFF. For the CDR3, the DNA is TGTGCCAGCAGCCTGGTGGAGGACGAAAAACTGTTTTTT. The variable domain in full, completed from reference TRBV5-6 and TRBJ1-4, reads DAGVTQSPTHLIKTRGQQVTLRCSPKSGHDTVSWYQQALGQGPQFIFQYYEEEERQRGNFPDRFSGHQFPNYSSELNVNALLLGDSALYLCASSLVEDEKLFFGSGTQLSVL.

CDR3 bases: TGTGCCAGCAGTGACCGGGACAGGGGTCAAGGAGGGACCCAGTACTTC. As protein: CASSDRDRGQGGTQYF. The rearrangement links TRBV7-6 to TRBJ2-5; 10 bases are shared with TRBD1. V trimming: 6 bases; J trimming: 7 bases; junction bases outside the gene matches: 14. Germline V gene sequence: CDR1 SGHVS, CDR2 FNYEAQ. The CDR3 spans 16 residues.

The chain carries TRBV7-6 and TRBJ2-3; tentative D call: TRBD1 (5 bases). Germline V gene data show CDR1 as SGHVS and CDR2 as FNYEAQ. Trimming removed 5 bases at V and 0 bases at J, with 15 bases between. The CDR3 consists of 16 residues. The CDR3, as DNA: TGTGCCAGCAGCCCAGGCGGTGGGGCTAGCACAGATACGCAGTATTTT. Translation gives CASSPGGGASTDTQYF.

V is TRBV11-3 and J is TRBJ2-3; weak D call: TRBD2 (5 bases). Trimming removed 3 bases from V and 4 bases from J, with 17 bases in between. The CDR3 is 16 amino acids. In germline, CDR1 is SGHNT, CDR2 YENEEA. In nucleotides, the CDR3 is TGTGCCAGCAGCTTCAGTCCTAGGTGGCGGGCAGATACGCAGTATTTT. As protein: CASSFSPRWRADTQYF.

This clone was found once. CDR3 nucleotides: TGCGCCAGCAGCTTCTTTGACAGGGGCAACCAAGAGACCCAGTACTTC. Protein sequence: CASSFFDRGNQETQYF. The chain couples TRBV5-1 to TRBJ2-5, with 8 bases identical to TRBD1. Germline V gene lookup returns CDR1 SGHRS and CDR2 YFSETQ. Trimming cost V 2 bases and J 0 bases; bases outside gene matches: 6. This CDR3 is 16 amino acids long.

The chain links TRBV5-1 to TRBJ2-6; 7 bases line up with TRBD1. V trimming: 6 bases; J trimming: 1 base; junction bases outside the gene matches: 7. Germline V lookup: CDR1 SGHRS, CDR2 YFSETQ. The CDR3 totals 16 residues. In DNA form, the CDR3 reads TGCGCCAGCAAAGAGACAGGGAGTTCTGGGGCCAACGTCCTGACTTTC. It encodes CASKETGSSGANVLTF.

The chain has TRBV4-2 and TRBJ1-6; D ambiguous. The CDR3 consists of 15 residues. CDR1 is LGHNA, CDR2 YNFKEQ, per germline. With 2 bases removed from V and 10 bases from J, the gap between germline ends came to 15 bases. The CDR3 spells CASSQPLGGYSPLHF. The CDR3 nucleotides read TGTGCCAGCAGCCAACCCCTCGGCGGATACTCACCCCTCCACTTT.